This record covers a single T cell receptor (beta chain). This sample stems from a study of blood T cell repertoires in COVID-19. About the research overall: Donors in the United States, Italy and Spain gave samples during acute or convalescent COVID-19.

Followed over time, Seattle patients had been enrolled while infection was active. In the authors' workflow: Researchers report that nucleated cell counts were estimated from reference gene primer amplification. Some clones are missing from TCRdb's copy, which holds only in-frame ones; the method was immunoSEQ multiplex PCR. For V, J and clone size, that table is used; D and trimming come from the DNA. The sample shows 250,000 to 400,000 clones, approximately 88% of them seen only once. CDR1 and CDR2 from the germline V gene are SGDLS and YYNGEE. The CDR3 is made up of 12 amino acids. V was pared by 2 bases and J by 10 bases, with 4 bases of the junction left unmatched.

The chain employs TRBV9 and TRBJ1-2; TRBD1 agrees at 8 bases. The TCR was taken from a woman in her thirties with COVID-19, enrolled during active disease. Source material: peripheral blood. CDR3 amino acids: CASSVPGQDYTF. The DNA for the CDR3 is TGTGCCAGCAGCGTTCCGGGACAGGACTACACCTTC.